The present T cell receptor (beta chain) was sequenced within a study of blood T cells in healthy people across ages. V dropped 6 bases and J dropped 8 bases, with 14 bases sitting between them. The germline V gene has CDR1 SEHNR and CDR2 FQNEAQ (reference sequence). This CDR3 has 14 residues. Findings and limits, study-wide: Long-lived and aged donors differed, with more naive CD4+ cells and higher diversity in the long-lived.

Concerning this clonotype itself: Its antigen is not known.

All donors came from Russia, were Caucasian and healthy, and spanned ages roughly 6 to 95. Next came a second PCR, run for 7 to 11 cycles, which used a sample-barcoded 5' primer along with a J-beta primer mix. TCRdb used MiXCR to reprocess the 5' RACE reads, holding one entry per CDR3 protein. This table holds about 640,000 distinct CDR3 sequences, roughly three fifths found once. The chain uses TRBV7-9 and TRBJ1-6; D is unresolved. The TCR comes from a man aged 55 to 69 in good health. Sequencing was carried out using blood. The CDR3 loop is CASRREFSYSPLHF. The CDR3 DNA is TGTGCCAGCAGGCGGGAATTTTCGTATTCACCCCTCCACTTT.